The 5 T cell receptor beta chains reported below all come from one sample, sequenced in a study of blood T cell repertoires in COVID-19 (dated by TCRdb to 2019 to 2021). Preparation of the library involved the immunoSEQ multiplex PCR assay. Drawn from immuneACCESS, this table holds only the in-frame rearrangements with V and J called that TCRdb kept. Clones are partly lost; checked studies trace under half to an unresolved V gene and leave the rest unexplained. This sample is represented by some 240,000 clones; 84% of them were singletons. The ten top clones hold 3.4% of the sample. The source material was PBMCs or T cells enriched from blood (not recorded which). The origin of the receptors is a man aged 50 to 59 who had recovered from COVID-19.

Here the CDR3 reads CASSEARSGGQFF. The CDR3 nucleotides are TGTGCCAGCAGTGAAGCGAGGTCGGGAGGGCAGTTCTTC. The rearrangement uses TRBV6-1 and TRBJ2-1; 7 bases fit TRBD2. The germline CDR1 and CDR2 sequences are MNHNS and SASEGT. V lost 0 bases to trimming and J lost 12 bases; unmatched junction nucleotides: 5. The CDR3 spans 13 residues.

J is TRBJ2-6 and V is TRBV10-3; TRBD1 agrees at 8 bases. Per germline, CDR1 ENHRY and CDR2 SYGVKD. V lost 4 bases, J lost 3 bases, and 5 bases stayed unmatched. The CDR3 has 16 residues. This chain's CDR3 is CAISGQGAVGANVLTF. The CDR3, as DNA: TGTGCCATCAGTGGCCAGGGGGCCGTTGGGGCCAACGTCCTGACTTTC.

The chain carries TRBV27 and TRBJ1-2, with a weak D call TRBD1 (6 bases). The ends were cut back, 7 bases at V and 8 bases at J, with 20 bases in the middle. This CDR3 has 14 amino acids. The germline CDR1 and CDR2 sequences are MNHEY and SMNVEV (reference sequence). CDR3: CASTPGGGAEGYTF. As DNA, the CDR3 is TGTGCCAGCACCCCGGGCGGGGGGGCGGAAGGCTACACCTTC.

The chain employs TRBV6-4 and TRBJ1-5; 9 bases line up with TRBD1. This CDR3 region has 17 residues. In germline, CDR1 is MRHNA, CDR2 SNTAGT. J lost 2 bases, V lost 2 bases, and 7 bases had no gene match. CDR3 nucleotide sequence: TGTGCCAGCAGTGACCGTACAGGGGGCACGGGCAATCAGCCCCAGCATTTT. This encodes CASSDRTGGTGNQPQHF.

The rearrangement joins TRBV7-3 to TRBJ2-6; perhaps TRBD2 as D (6 bases). Trimming stripped 0 bases from V and 1 base from J, with 13 bases between. The length of the CDR3 is 18 residues. Germline CDR1 is SGHTA and CDR2 is FQGTGA. The CDR3 nucleotides read TGTGCCAGCAGCTTAACGTTAACGGGGGTATCTGGGGCCAACGTCCTGACTTTC. Its protein product is CASSLTLTGVSGANVLTF.